Each of the 15 T cell receptor beta chains below was sequenced from the same sample in a study of cytomegalovirus exposure and HLA in healthy donors. Repertoires were generated with immunoSEQ multiplex PCR, while TCRdb's copy carries only in-frame clones and drops some. The sample lists about 110,000 clones, over 75% occurring once. The material sequenced was PBMCs. The source is a woman aged 18-29 years in good health and CMV-seronegative.

The rearrangement joins TRBV5-6 to TRBJ1-1; 7 bases are a match to TRBD1. The CDR3 extends over 14 amino acids. Germline trimming cut 5 bases from V and 2 bases from J; bases unmatched to any gene: 6. CDR1 is SGHDT and CDR2 is YYEEEE in the germline V gene. CDR3 nucleotide sequence: TGTGCCAGCAGGTTCCGGGACAGAAACACTGAAGCTTTCTTT. This translates into CASRFRDRNTEAFF.

This clone was seen only once. The V and J genes are TRBV5-8 and TRBJ1-5; 7 nucleotides agree with TRBD1. Germline lookup yields CDR1 SGHTS and CDR2 YDEGEE. With 3 bases clipped from V and 0 bases from J, the junction kept 6 bases outside the gene matches. This CDR3 is 16 amino acids long. In DNA, the CDR3 is TGTGCCAGCAGCTCGGGACAGCCCTATAGCAATCAGCCCCAGCATTTT. It yields the protein CASSSGQPYSNQPQHF.

The gene calls are TRBV19 and TRBJ1-1, with TRBD1 matching over 8 bases. With 7 bases clipped from V and 4 bases from J, the junction kept 5 bases outside the gene matches. Germline V gene sequence: CDR1 LNHDA, CDR2 SQIVND (reference sequence). The CDR3 is 13 residues long. The CDR3 spells CASKTGVSTEAFF. CDR3 DNA sequence: TGTGCCAGTAAGACAGGGGTGAGCACTGAAGCTTTCTTT.

The rearrangement joins TRBV5-1 to TRBJ1-1; 10 bases are a match to TRBD1. V gave up 3 bases and J gave up 6 bases; unmatched junction bases: 8. CDR1 is SGHRS, CDR2 YFSETQ, per germline. This CDR3 region has 15 residues. CDR3 residues: CASSSGTGADPEAFF. The CDR3 nucleotides read TGCGCCAGCAGCTCCGGGACAGGGGCCGACCCTGAAGCTTTCTTT.

In nucleotides, the CDR3 is TGCGCCAGCAGCCAAGATTACGGGGGGAAGGATACGCAGTATTTT. Its protein product is CASSQDYGGKDTQYF. The chain couples TRBV4-1 to TRBJ2-3, with TRBD2 identical over 7 bases. CDR1 is MGHRA, CDR2 YSYEKL, per germline. This CDR3 is built from 15 residues. V trimming: 0 bases; J trimming: 6 bases; junction bases outside the gene matches: 6.

V usage is TRBV19 and J usage is TRBJ2-3, with a tentative D call TRBD1 (6 bases). Trimming pared 8 bases from V and 3 bases from J, leaving 12 bases between. The CDR3 totals 13 residues. Germline CDR1 LNHDA, CDR2 SQIVND (reference sequence). Written as DNA, the CDR3 is TGTGCCAGTCAATCCGGACAGACAGATACGCAGTATTTT. This encodes CASQSGQTDTQYF.

The J gene is TRBJ1-2, the V gene TRBV5-6; a possible D gene is TRBD1 (6 bases). There are 15 residues in the CDR3. Germline V lookup: CDR1 SGHDT, CDR2 YYEEEE. Trimming cost V 0 bases and J 8 bases, with 17 bases left between them. The CDR3 nucleotides are TGTGCCAGCAGCTTGGGAGGACAGAGTCCGGGGGGCTACACCTTC. Amino acids: CASSLGGQSPGGYTF. Supplemented by reference TRBV5-6 and TRBJ1-2, the full variable domain reads DAGVTQSPTHLIKTRGQQVTLRCSPKSGHDTVSWYQQALGQGPQFIFQYYEEEERQRGNFPDRFSGHQFPNYSSELNVNALLLGDSALYLCASSLGGQSPGGYTFGSGTRLTVV.

This clone was counted a few times. The chain has TRBV19 and TRBJ1-3, with 10 bases fitting TRBD1. The CDR3 has 16 amino acids. The ends lost 4 bases at V and 2 bases at J; junction bases unmatched: 5. The germline gives CDR1 LNHDA, CDR2 SQIVND (reference sequence). The CDR3 region is CASSRDRGEPGNTIYF. CDR3 DNA sequence: TGTGCCAGTAGTAGGGACAGGGGAGAACCTGGAAACACCATATATTTT.

This clone has only a few counts. The CDR3 DNA reads TGCGCCAGCAGACGGACAGGGGCCAATGAAAAACTGTTTTTT. Its protein is CASRRTGANEKLFF. The chain is built from TRBV4-1 and TRBJ1-4; TRBD1 agrees at 9 bases. Germline V gene sequence: CDR1 MGHRA, CDR2 YSYEKL. The CDR3 sequence is 14 residues long. Trimming removed 6 bases from V and 5 bases from J; junction bases left unmatched: 4.

This chain links TRBV5-6 with TRBJ2-5, with 8 bases lining up with TRBD1. This CDR3 comprises 13 residues. Germline CDR1 is SGHDT and CDR2 is YYEEEE. The V segment lost 6 bases and the J segment 7 bases; nucleotides outside the gene matches: 8. CDR3 in amino acids: CASNSWTGMTQYF. CDR3 DNA sequence: TGTGCCAGCAATTCCTGGACAGGGATGACCCAGTACTTC.

This chain uses TRBV5-4 with TRBJ2-7, with 14 nucleotides matching TRBD2. The ends lost 0 bases at V and 2 bases at J; junction bases unmatched: 1. The CDR3 consists of 16 residues. Germline V gene sequence: CDR1 SGHNT, CDR2 YYREEE (reference sequence). CDR3 nucleotides: TGTGCCAGCAGCTTGGGACTAGCGGGGGGGCCCTACGAGCAGTACTTC. Amino acid sequence: CASSLGLAGGPYEQYF.

The rearrangement links TRBV18 to TRBJ2-5; 8 bases line up with TRBD2. CDR3 length equals 15 residues. Germline V gene sequence: CDR1 KGHSH, CDR2 LQKENI. With 2 bases clipped from V and 0 bases from J, the junction kept 2 bases outside the gene matches. The CDR3 region has the DNA TGTGCCAGCTCACCAAAGCGGGGGTACCAAGAGACCCAGTACTTC. Amino acids: CASSPKRGYQETQYF.

The chain employs TRBV16 and TRBJ1-3; D call uncertain. CDR3 length: 15 residues. Germline values: CDR1 KGHSY, CDR2 FQNENV. The V gene lost 0 bases and the J gene lost 0 bases, with 6 bases spanning the gap. The CDR3: CASSQSYSSGNTIYF. DNA of the CDR3: TGTGCCAGCAGCCAATCTTACAGCTCTGGAAACACCATATATTTT.

The count of this clone is one. The chain carries TRBV4-2 and TRBJ2-1, with 7 bases matching TRBD2. Trimming took 0 bases from V and 2 from J; bases not matched to a gene: 1. CDR1 and CDR2 (germline): LGHNA, YNFKEQ. The CDR3 runs 15 residues. The CDR3 DNA sequence: TGTGCCAGCAGCCAAGACCGGGGGGCCTACAATGAGCAGTTCTTC. Protein: CASSQDRGAYNEQFF.

The gene calls are TRBV9 and TRBJ1-1; no reliable D call. Trimming removed 0 bases from V and 0 bases from J, with 9 bases in between. CDR3 size: 15 residues. Germline V gene sequence: CDR1 SGDLS, CDR2 YYNGEE. DNA of the CDR3: TGTGCCAGCAGCGTAGGGGCAGGTTTGAACACTGAAGCTTTCTTT. Translated, it gives CASSVGAGLNTEAFF. Full variable domain (remainder filled in from reference TRBV9 and TRBJ1-1): DSGVTQTPKHLITATGQRVTLRCSPRSGDLSVYWYQQSLDQGLQFLIQYYNGEERAKGNILERFSAQQFPDLHSELNLSSLELGDSALYFCASSVGAGLNTEAFFGQGTRLTVV.